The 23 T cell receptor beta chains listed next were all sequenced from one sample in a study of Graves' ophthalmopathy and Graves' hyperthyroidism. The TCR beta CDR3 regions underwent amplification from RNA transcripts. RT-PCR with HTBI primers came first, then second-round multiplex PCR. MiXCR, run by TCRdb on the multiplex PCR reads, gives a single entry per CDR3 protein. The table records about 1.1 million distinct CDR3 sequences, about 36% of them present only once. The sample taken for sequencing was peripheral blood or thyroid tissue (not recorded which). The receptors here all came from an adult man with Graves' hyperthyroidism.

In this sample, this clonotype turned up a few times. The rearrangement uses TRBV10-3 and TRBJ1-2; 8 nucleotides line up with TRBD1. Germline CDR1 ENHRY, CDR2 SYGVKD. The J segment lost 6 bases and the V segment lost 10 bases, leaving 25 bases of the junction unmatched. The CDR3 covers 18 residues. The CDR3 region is CASRLAGGPDRESDGYTF. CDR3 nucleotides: TGTGCCAGCCGACTAGCGGGAGGGCCGGACAGGGAATCGGATGGCTACACCTTC.

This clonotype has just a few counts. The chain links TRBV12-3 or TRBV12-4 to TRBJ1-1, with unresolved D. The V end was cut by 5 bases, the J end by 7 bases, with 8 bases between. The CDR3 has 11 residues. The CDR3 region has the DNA TGTGCCAGCAGTGGGAGCTTTGAAGCTTTCTTT. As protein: CASSGSFEAFF.

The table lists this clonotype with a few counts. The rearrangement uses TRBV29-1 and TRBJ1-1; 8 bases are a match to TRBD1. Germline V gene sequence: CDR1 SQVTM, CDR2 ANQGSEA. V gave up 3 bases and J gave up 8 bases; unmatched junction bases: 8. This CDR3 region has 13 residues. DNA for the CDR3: TGCAGCGTTGATGGGGTTGGACAGGGAGAAGCTTTCTTT. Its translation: CSVDGVGQGEAFF.

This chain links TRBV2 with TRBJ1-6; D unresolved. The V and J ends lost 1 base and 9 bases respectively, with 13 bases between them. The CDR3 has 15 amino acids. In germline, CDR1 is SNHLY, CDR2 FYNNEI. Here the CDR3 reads CASSEETKFGSPLHF. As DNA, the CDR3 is TGTGCCAGCAGTGAAGAGACGAAATTTGGTTCACCCCTCCACTTT.

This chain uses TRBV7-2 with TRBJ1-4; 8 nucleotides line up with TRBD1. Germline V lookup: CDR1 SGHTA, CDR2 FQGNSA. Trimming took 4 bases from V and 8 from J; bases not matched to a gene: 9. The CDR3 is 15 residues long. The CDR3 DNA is TGTGCCAGCAGCTACAGGGGGGGGCGCAGCGAAAAACTGTTTTTT. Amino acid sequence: CASSYRGGRSEKLFF.

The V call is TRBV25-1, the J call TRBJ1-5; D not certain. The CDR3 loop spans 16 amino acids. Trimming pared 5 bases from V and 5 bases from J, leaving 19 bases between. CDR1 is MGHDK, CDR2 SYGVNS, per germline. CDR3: CASSLRTIRMDQPQHF. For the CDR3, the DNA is TGTGCCAGCAGTTTAAGGACGATTAGGATGGATCAGCCCCAGCATTTT.

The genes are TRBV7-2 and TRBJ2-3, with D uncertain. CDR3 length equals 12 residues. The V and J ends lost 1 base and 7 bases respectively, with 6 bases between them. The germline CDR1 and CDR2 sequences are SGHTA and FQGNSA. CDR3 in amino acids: CASSLGVYTQYF. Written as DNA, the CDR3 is TGTGCCAGCAGCTTAGGCGTCTATACGCAGTATTTT.

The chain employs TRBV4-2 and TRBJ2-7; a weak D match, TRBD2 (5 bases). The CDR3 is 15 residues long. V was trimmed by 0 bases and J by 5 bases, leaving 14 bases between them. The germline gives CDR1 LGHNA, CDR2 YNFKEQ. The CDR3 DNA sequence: TGTGCCAGCAGCCAAGATCCGGGGAGATTCGACGAGCAGTACTTC. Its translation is CASSQDPGRFDEQYF.

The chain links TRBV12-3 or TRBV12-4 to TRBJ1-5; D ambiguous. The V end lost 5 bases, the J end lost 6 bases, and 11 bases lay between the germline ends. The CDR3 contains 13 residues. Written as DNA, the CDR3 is TGTGCCAGCAGTGATCAGGACGGTCAGCCCCAGCATTTT. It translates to CASSDQDGQPQHF.

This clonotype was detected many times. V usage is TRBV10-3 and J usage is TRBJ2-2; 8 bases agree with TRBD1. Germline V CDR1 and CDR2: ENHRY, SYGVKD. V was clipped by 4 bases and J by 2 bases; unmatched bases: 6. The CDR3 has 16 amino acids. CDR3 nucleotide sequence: TGTGCCATCAGTGCCTCAGGGGGCTCCAACACCGGGGAGCTGTTTTTT. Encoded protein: CAISASGGSNTGELFF.

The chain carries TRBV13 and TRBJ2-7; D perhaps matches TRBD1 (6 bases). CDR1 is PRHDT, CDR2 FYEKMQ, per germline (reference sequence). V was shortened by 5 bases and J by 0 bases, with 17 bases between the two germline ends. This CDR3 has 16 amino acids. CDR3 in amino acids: CASSQTWGQASYEQYF. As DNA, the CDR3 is TGTGCCAGCAGCCAGACTTGGGGGCAAGCCTCCTACGAGCAGTACTTC.

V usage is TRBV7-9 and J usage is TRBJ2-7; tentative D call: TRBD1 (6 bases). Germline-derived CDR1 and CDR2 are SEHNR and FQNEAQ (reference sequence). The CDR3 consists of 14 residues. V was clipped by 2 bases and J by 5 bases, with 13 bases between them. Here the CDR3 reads CASSLLGQTDEQYF. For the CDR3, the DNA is TGTGCCAGCAGCTTACTCGGACAGACCGACGAGCAGTACTTC.

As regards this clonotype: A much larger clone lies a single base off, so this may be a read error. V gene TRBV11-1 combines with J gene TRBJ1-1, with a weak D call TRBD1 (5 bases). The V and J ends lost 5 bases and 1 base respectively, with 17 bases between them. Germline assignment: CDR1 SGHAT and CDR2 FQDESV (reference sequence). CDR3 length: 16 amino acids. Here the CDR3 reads CASSLESGAGNTEAFF. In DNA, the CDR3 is TGTGCCAGCAGCCTCGAATCCGGGGCAGGGAACACTGAAGCTTTCTTT.

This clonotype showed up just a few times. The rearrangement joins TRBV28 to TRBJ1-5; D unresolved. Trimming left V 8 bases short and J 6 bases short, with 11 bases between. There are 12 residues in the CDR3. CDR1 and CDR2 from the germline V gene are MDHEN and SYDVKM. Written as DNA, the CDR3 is TGTGCCAGCGGCCTTTTCTCTCAGCCCCAGCATTTT. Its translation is CASGLFSQPQHF.

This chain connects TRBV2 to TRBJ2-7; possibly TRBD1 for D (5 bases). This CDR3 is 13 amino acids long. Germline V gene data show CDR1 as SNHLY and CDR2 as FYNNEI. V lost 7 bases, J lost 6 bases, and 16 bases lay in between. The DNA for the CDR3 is TGTGCCAGCAATGGGGCGAATTCTCTCGAGCAGTACTTC. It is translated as CASNGANSLEQYF.

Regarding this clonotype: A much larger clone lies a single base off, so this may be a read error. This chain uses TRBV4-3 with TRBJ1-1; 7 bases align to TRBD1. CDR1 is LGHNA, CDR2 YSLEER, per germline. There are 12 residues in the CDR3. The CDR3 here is CSSSQVRGPAFF. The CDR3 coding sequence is TGCTCCAGCAGCCAAGTTAGGGGGCCGGCTTTCTTT.

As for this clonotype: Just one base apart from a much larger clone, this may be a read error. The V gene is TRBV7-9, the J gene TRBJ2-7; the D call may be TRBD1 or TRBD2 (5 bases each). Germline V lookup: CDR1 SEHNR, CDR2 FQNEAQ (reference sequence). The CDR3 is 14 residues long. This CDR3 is CASSVFREGDGRCF. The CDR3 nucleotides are TGTGCCAGCAGCGTGTTCCGGGAAGGGGACGGGCGGTGCTTC.

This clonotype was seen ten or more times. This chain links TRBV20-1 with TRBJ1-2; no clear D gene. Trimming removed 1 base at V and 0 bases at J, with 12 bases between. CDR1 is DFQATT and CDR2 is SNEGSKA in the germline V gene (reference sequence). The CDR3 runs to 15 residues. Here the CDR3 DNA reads TGCAGTGCTAGAGGCATGGGGAGATCTAACTATGGCTACACCTTC. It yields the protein CSARGMGRSNYGYTF.

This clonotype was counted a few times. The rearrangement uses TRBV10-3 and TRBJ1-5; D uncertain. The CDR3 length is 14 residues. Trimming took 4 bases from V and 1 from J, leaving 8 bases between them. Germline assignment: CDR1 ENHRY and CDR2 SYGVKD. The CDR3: CAISGPGSNQPQHF. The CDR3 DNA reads TGTGCCATCAGTGGGCCGGGGAGCAATCAGCCCCAGCATTTT.

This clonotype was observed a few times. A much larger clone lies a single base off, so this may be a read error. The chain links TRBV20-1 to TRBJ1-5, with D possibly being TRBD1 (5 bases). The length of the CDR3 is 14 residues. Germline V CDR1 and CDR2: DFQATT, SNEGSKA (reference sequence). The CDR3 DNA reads TGCAGTGCTAGTTCCGGGGGTAGCAATCGGCCCCAGCATTTT. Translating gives CSASSGGSNRPQHF.

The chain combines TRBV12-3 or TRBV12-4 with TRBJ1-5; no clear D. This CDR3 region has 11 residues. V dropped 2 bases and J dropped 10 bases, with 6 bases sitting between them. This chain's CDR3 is CASSLRSPQHF. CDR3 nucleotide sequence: TGTGCCAGCAGTTTACGCAGTCCCCAGCATTTT.

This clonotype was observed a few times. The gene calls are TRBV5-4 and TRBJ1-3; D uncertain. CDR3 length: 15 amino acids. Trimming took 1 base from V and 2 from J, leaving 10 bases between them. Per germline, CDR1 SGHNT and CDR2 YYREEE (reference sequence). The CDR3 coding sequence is TGTGCCAGCAGCTTGTATTCCCCGGCTGGAAACACCATATATTTT. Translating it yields CASSLYSPAGNTIYF.

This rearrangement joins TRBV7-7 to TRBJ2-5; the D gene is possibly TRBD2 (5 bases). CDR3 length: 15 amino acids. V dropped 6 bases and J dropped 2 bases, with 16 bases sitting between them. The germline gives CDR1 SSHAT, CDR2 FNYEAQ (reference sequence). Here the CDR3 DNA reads TGTGCCAGCAGTGCTACCCTCGGAGGACAAGAGACCCAGTACTTC. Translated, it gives CASSATLGGQETQYF.